This section outlines one T cell receptor beta chain sequence together with its context. This receptor's antigen is unknown. No base-level quality is on record; no much larger clone is a single base apart. The cohort was made up of roughly 670 healthy bone marrow donors. At the time of sampling, all cohort members were nominally healthy, though unrecorded immune exposures were likely present. The donor tested CMV seronegative and was one of the 352 seronegative cohort members. Every donor gave a peripheral blood sample, and the peripheral blood mononuclear cells from that sample were used for TCR beta sequencing. The Qiagen DNeasy Blood Extraction Kit was used to extract genomic DNA from the blood cell samples. The data originate from a study of cytomegalovirus exposure and HLA in healthy donors (dated by TCRdb to the late 2010s). Study-level background: An earlier analysis of 550 to 700 of the donors reported 250 to 300 Gb of sequence data and some 120 million unique TCR beta sequences from 150 million to 200 million T cells. Rather than using new phenotypic data, the later analysis identified candidate immune exposures from TCR beta sequences and from how often those sequences occurred across donors. The study was designed to test whether signatures of past pathogen exposure could be identified by cataloging public T cell receptors. A separate validation cohort of 100 to 150 different subjects was used in addition to the approximately 640-subject first cohort. To decide whether each TCR beta V gene segment behaved as functional or pseudogenic, an earlier analysis of approximately 590 of the donors relied on high-throughput TCR beta sequencing. Every repertoire in the discovery cohort had been generated on one and the same sequencing platform. To predict cytomegalovirus infection status, the study combined high-throughput TCR immunosequencing, statistical association of individual TCRs with disease status, and machine learning. The study profiled the T cell repertoires of hundreds of subjects by immunosequencing and related them to cytomegalovirus serostatus. A later analysis re-examined previously published TCR beta repertoires from 610 or so donors and added high-resolution HLA genotyping to investigate patterns of TCR occurrence. Of the approximately 370 genotyped donors, 81% were placed in the genetic ancestry cluster associated with self-reported Caucasian donors. HLA typing covered class I and class II loci at four-digit resolution. An early release that covered some 630 HLA-typed donors contained 250 to 350 gigabases of sequencing data and roughly 84 million unique TCR sequences. Among 398 genotyped donors of the cohort, an average of roughly 240,000 unique TCR beta nucleotide sequences were sequenced per donor, around 20% of them non-productive. Donor age, sex, ethnicity and CMV serostatus were compiled alongside the repertoire data. Because of strong linkage in the cohort, roughly 5 DR-DQ haplotypes were treated as single units for association and clustering. Typing coverage varied by locus: roughly 629-640 donors for A, B, C, DRB1 and DQB1; approximately 500 for DQA1; 600 to 610 for DPA1; roughly 450 for DPB1. A later genetic analysis took genome-wide SNP genotypes for about three fifths of the 666 donors and used that subset as a discovery cohort.

Broader findings and caveats from the paper: Several of the top co-occurrence clusters appeared to be linked to parvovirus B19, influenza, CMV and Epstein-Barr virus, according to a later analysis. Across donors, most TCR sequences were observed very rarely, whereas some public TCRs were present in many individuals. Linkage disequilibrium might explain the correlated functional status among segregating V segments, but an unknown experimental factor could not be excluded. When HLA alleles, especially DR and DQ, strongly co-occurred, TCR associations were difficult to assign to individual alleles. Because counts were too low, about 18 rarely observed V segments, including chromosome 9 orphons, were excluded from the earlier analysis of around 640 of the donors. It was suggested by the authors that the approach could potentially be generalized to other disease states and immunological phenotypes. In an earlier analysis of approximately 590 of the donors, most TCR beta V segments appeared in productive rearrangements about 87% or about 30% of the time, broadly matching IMGT annotations. Compared with the approximately 670-donor mean, donors in an Asian-associated ancestry cluster had fewer N-insertions in productive TCRs, according to a later genetic analysis. In this cohort, only TCR beta chains were sequenced, and detectable features were limited by the absence of alpha or paired-chain data. Three of the identified cytomegalovirus-associated TCR beta chains were confirmed in vitro to be specific for cytomegalovirus antigens. In both the original and validation cohorts, the classifier was reported to diagnose cytomegalovirus status with high specificity and sensitivity. In a later genetic analysis, a missense DCLRE1C variant was associated with V-gene and J-gene trimming of TCR beta chains, and the association was replicated in an independent cohort. A cluster of highly shared sequence variants was judged likely to be a technical artifact of the sequencing pipeline. The study gave a list of 150 to 200 TCR beta chains associated with cytomegalovirus. In a later analysis, the rate of TCR association differed among HLA loci, with DRB1 alleles having the most associated TCRs and HLA-C alleles having the fewest. The only immune exposure information available for the cohort was CMV serostatus. A further reported finding was that TCR beta sequences accurately predicted the HLA-A and HLA-B alleles for most subjects in the first cohort. In a later analysis, 15,000 to 20,000 TCR beta sequences were associated with specific HLA alleles at a false discovery rate of 0.05. The presence/absence analyses assumed that sequencing depth was roughly uniform across donors, and that assumption may not be true. A later analysis found that most CMV-associated TCR beta chains appeared HLA-restricted, with HLA associations seemingly driven largely by CMV exposure. In a later analysis, HLA-associated TCR beta chains showed more clonal expansion and lower generation probabilities than non-associated chains that were equally common. Because HLA typing was unavailable for some donors at each locus, only the typed subset was used in association tests.

The library was generated by the immunoSEQ multiplex PCR assay. For the multiplex PCR, a mixture combining 60 forward primers for TCR Vbeta segments and 13 reverse primers for TCR Jbeta segments was used. Amplification of the CDR3 region of rearranged TCR beta genes was performed with a multiplex PCR assay on genomic DNA. The Illumina HiSeq System was used to sequence the amplified TCR beta libraries as 87-base-pair reads. Concerning the study's data processing: In a later analysis, some 80 million unique TCR beta chains were counted across the 500 to 850 repertoires, and roughly 10 million of these chains were shared by at least two donors. To remove PCR and sequencing errors, raw reads were error-corrected and collapsed into unique sequences using a nearest-neighbor algorithm that merged closely related sequences. V, D and J gene segments were assigned by aligning CDR3 sequences to IMGT reference sequences. Each retained sequence needed at least a six-nucleotide match to both a V gene segment and a J gene segment. A rearrangement counted as productive if the CDR3 had no stop codons and remained in frame with V and J, and every other rearrangement counted as non-productive. Following IMGT convention, CDR3 was defined as the stretch from the second conserved V-encoded cysteine up to the conserved J-encoded phenylalanine. In an earlier analysis of more than 550 of the donors, sequences lacking an unambiguous match to a single V gene segment were excluded. In an earlier analysis of 587 of the donors, a V segment was called functional when productive rearrangements were above 56.7%, and segregating when the standard deviation between donors exceeded 5%. To diagnose cytomegalovirus status from the catalog of TCR beta chain sequences, a statistical classification framework was built. In a later analysis, V and J genes were assigned by comparing TCR nucleotide sequences against IMGT/GENE-DB human TR gene sequences. A later analysis assigned CDR3 sequences and most-parsimonious VDJ recombination scenarios with the TCRdist pipeline. In a later analysis, each TCR beta chain was defined by its CDR3 amino acid sequence together with its V-gene family, and reads lacking a unique V-gene family were excluded. As a way to deal with suspected cross-contamination and a sequencing artifact, a later analysis dropped nearly 600 nucleotide sequences that were highly shared and had low generation probability. For each public chain, a later analysis derived a clonal expansion index from normalized ranks of inferred template counts within each repertoire. Generation probabilities in a later analysis came from a VDJ recombination model fitted to out-of-frame rearrangements, and those results were checked against IGoR. In a later analysis, hypergeometric tests were used to score TCR-TCR, TCR-HLA and TCR-CMV co-occurrence, with a repertoire-size bias correction applied to TCR pairs. To estimate false discovery rates, a later analysis permuted the HLA or CMV assignments 20 times. In a later analysis, co-occurring TCRs were grouped using DBSCAN, and TCRdist sequence similarity was added for clustering within HLA-allele-positive subsets. Co-occurrence clustering excluded repertoires with fewer than 30,000 or more than 120,000 public chains, plus five with anomalous nucleotide sharing. The source is immuneACCESS, and TCRdb retained only in-frame sequences with V and J called. Part of the clones is not carried over; for the studies checked, unresolved V genes explain less than half of this, and the remainder is unexplained. Clone size and the V and J calls come from that table; the DNA yielded D and trimming. Present in this sample are more than 45,000 clones, roughly four fifths of which were seen just once. Around 1.5% of the sample is taken by the ten largest.

The sequenced sample consisted of PBMCs. The sequence was obtained from a man younger than 45 in good health and CMV-seronegative.

The DNA is as follows: TGTGCCAGCAGCTTCGCTGGACAGAGTAATGAAAAACTGTTTTTT. Its coded protein is CASSFAGQSNEKLFF. The chain links TRBV5-4 with TRBJ1-4, and possibly TRBD1, on 6 matching bases. V is reduced by 2 bases and J by 4 bases, leaving a spacing of 12 bases between them. The CDR3, from cysteine to phenylalanine, totals 15 residues. Only CDR3 DNA is held: 45 bases, read in frame from base 1. For CDR1 and CDR2, the germline V gene (reference sequence) lists SGHNT and YYREEE.